Detailed here is one T cell receptor (beta chain). No antigen is known for it. Germline values: CDR1 MDHEN, CDR2 SYDVKM. The V gene lost 8 bases and the J gene lost 0 bases, with 11 bases spanning the gap. CDR3 size: 15 residues. This specimen belongs to a study of metastatic and nonmetastatic thyroid tumors. Study background: For malignant and benign thyroid patients, tumor or nodule tissue and blood were the sources whose repertoires were compared.

Per the study methods: Researchers built a distant-metastasis classifier for papillary thyroid cancer that drew on CDR3 differences across clinicopathological groups. Through MiXCR, TCRdb re-clonotyped the PCR reads. What appears here as the V and J calls and clone size reflects TCRdb's work, not the paper's. In the table there are roughly 22,000 clones, approximately 40% of which are singletons. Treatment of any kind had been given to no patient before thyroid surgery. Study-wide points: Relative to benign nodules, malignant thyroid tumors were reportedly characterized by significantly elevated TCR beta diversity in blood and tumor.

The sample comprised blood. The chain has TRBV28 and TRBJ2-6; TRBD1 or TRBD2 may be the D gene (5 bases each). The origin of this receptor is a male donor with papillary thyroid cancer or a benign thyroid nodule (not recorded which). Some clones in this sample may be carry-over from other donors' samples. This CDR3 is CASRPGGSGANVLTF. The CDR3 region has the DNA TGTGCCAGCCGCCCTGGGGGCTCTGGGGCCAACGTCCTGACTTTC.